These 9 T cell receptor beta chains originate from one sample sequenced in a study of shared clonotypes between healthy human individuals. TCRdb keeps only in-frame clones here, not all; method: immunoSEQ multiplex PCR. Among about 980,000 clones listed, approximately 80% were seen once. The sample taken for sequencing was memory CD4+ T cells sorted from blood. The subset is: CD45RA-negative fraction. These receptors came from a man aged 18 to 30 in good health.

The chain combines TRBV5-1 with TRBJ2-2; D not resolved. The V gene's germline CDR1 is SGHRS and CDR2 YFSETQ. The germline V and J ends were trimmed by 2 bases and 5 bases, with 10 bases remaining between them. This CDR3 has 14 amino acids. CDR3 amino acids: CASSFSTGTGELFF. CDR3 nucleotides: TGCGCCAGCAGCTTCTCTACCGGGACCGGGGAGCTGTTTTTT.

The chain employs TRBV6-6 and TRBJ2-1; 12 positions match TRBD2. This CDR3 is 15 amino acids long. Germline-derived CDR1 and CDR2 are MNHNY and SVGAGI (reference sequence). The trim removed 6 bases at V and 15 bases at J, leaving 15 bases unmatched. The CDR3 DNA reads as TGTGCCAGCAGCCCCGGACTAGCGGGATACAGTTGGCGGTTCTTC. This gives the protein CASSPGLAGYSWRFF.

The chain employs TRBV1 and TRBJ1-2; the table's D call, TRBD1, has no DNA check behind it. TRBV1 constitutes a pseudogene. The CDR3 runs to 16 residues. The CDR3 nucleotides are TGCACCAGCAGCCAAGAGTCAGGACAGAACCTCTATGGCTACACCTTC. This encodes CTSSQESGQNLYGYTF.

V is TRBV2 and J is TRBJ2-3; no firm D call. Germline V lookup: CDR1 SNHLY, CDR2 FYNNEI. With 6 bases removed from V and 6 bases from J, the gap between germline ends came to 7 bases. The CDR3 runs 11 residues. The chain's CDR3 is CASRLSDTQYF. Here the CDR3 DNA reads TGTGCCAGCAGGTTATCGGATACGCAGTATTTT.

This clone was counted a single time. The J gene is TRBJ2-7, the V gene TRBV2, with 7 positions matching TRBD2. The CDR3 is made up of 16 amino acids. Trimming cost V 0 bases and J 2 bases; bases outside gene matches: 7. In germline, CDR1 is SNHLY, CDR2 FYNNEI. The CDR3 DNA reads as TGTGCCAGCAGTGAAGCTAAAGCGGGACGGACCTACGAGCAGTACTTC. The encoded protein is CASSEAKAGRTYEQYF.

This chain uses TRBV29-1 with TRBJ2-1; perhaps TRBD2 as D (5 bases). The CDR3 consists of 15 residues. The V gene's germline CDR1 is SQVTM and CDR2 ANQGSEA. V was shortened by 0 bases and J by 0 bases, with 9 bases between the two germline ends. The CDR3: CSVEDQDFSYNEQFF. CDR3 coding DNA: TGCAGCGTTGAAGATCAGGACTTCTCCTACAATGAGCAGTTCTTC.

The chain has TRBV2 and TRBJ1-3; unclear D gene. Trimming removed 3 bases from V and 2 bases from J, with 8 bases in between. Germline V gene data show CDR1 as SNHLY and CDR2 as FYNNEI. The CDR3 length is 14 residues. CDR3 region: CASSETRAGNTIYF. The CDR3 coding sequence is TGTGCCAGCAGTGAGACCCGGGCTGGAAACACCATATATTTT.

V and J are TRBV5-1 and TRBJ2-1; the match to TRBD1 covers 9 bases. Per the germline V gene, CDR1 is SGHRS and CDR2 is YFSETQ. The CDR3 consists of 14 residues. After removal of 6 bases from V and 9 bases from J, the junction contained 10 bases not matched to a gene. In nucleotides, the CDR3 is TGCGCCAGCACCATGGGACAGGGAAGAAGTGAGCAGTTCTTC. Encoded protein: CASTMGQGRSEQFF.

The CDR3 sequence: CASSSLGETGELFF. Here the CDR3 DNA reads TGTGCCAGCAGTTCCCTGGGCGAGACCGGGGAGCTGTTTTTT. This chain uses TRBV27 with TRBJ2-2, with D hard to call. This CDR3 is 14 amino acids long. Germline assignment: CDR1 MNHEY and CDR2 SMNVEV (reference sequence). The germline V and J ends were trimmed by 4 bases and 5 bases, with 11 bases remaining between them.